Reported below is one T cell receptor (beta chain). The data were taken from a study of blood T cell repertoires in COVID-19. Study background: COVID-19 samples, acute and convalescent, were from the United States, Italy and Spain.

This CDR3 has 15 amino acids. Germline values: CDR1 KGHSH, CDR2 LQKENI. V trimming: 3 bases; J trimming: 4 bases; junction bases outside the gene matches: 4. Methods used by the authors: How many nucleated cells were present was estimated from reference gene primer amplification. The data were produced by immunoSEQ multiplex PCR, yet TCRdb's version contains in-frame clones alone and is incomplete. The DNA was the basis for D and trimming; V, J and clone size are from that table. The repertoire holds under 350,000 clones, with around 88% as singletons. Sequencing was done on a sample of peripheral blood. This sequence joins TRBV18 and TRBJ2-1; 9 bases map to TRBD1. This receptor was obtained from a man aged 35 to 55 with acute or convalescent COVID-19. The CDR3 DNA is TGTGCCAGCTCACCCCTACAGGGGGCATACAATGAGCAGTTCTTC. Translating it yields CASSPLQGAYNEQFF.